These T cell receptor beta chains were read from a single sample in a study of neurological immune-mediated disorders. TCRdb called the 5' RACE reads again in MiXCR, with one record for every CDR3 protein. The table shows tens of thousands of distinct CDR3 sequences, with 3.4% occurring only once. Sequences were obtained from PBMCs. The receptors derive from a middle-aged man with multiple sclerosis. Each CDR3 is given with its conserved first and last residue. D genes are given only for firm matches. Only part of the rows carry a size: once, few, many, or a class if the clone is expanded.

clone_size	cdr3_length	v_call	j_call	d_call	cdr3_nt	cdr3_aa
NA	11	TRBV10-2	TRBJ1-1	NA	TGCGCCAGTGGTGGGAGCACTGAAGCTTTCTTT	CASGGSTEAFF
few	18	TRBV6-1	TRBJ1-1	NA	TGTGCCAGCATTCGAGTCCTTCTGGGGTCCTTTCTCAACACTGAAGCTTTCTTT	CASIRVLLGSFLNTEAFF
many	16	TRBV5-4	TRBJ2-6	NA	TGTGCCAGCAGCTTGGTTGGGGGGCTCGGGGCCAACGTCCTGACTTTC	CASSLVGGLGANVLTF
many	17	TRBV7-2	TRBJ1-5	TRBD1	TGTGCCAGCAGCTTTAAGACAGGGGCTTTTTCATGGCAGCCCCAGCATTTT	CASSFKTGAFSWQPQHF
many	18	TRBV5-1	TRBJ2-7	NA	TGCGCCAGCAGCCCCCGCCGCAGCTTAGGAGCACAAACCTACGAGCAGTACTTC	CASSPRRSLGAQTYEQYF
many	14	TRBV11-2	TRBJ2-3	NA	TGTGCCAGCAGCCTCGTGTGGAGCACAGATACGCAGTATTTT	CASSLVWSTDTQYF
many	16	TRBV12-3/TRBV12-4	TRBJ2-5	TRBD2	TGTGCCAGCAGTCTCGGACTAGCGGGGGGCCTAGAGACCCAGTACTTC	CASSLGLAGGLETQYF
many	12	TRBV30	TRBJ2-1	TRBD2	TGTGCCTGGTCCCCCGGACTAGCGGGGCAGTTCTTC	CAWSPGLAGQFF
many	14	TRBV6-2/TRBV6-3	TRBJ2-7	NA	TGTGCCAGCAGTCCGAGAGCGCTAACGGCAGGGCAGTACTTC	CASSPRALTAGQYF
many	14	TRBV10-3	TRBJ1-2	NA	TGTGCCATCAGTGGAGGACAGACTGATAGGAGCTACACCTTC	CAISGGQTDRSYTF
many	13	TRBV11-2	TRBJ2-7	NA	TGTGCCAGCAGCTTAGGGCAGAACTACGAGCAGTACTTC	CASSLGQNYEQYF
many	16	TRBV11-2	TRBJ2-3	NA	TGTGCCAGCAGCCCCAGGCGGGGAACTAGCACAGATACGCAGTATTTT	CASSPRRGTSTDTQYF
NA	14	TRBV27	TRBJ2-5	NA	TGTGCCAGCATTACCACGGGTAACCAAGAGACCCAGTACTTC	CASITTGNQETQYF
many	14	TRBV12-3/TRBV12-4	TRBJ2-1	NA	TGTGCCAGCAGTGGCGGAAGCTCCTACAATGAGCAGTTCTTC	CASSGGSSYNEQFF
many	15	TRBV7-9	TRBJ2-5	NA	TGTGCCAGCAGCCCTCTAAAGGGCGCCAAAGAGACCCAGTACTTC	CASSPLKGAKETQYF